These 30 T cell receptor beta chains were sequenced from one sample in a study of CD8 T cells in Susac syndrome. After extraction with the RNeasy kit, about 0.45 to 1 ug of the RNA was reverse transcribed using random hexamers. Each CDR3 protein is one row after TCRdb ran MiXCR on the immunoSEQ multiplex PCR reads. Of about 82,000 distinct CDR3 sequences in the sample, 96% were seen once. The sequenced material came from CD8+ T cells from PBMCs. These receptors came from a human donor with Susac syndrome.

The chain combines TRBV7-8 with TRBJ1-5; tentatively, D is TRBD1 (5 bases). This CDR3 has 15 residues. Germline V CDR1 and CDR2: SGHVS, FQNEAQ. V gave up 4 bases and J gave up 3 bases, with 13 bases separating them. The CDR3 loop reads CASSYAGTDNQPQHF. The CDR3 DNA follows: TGTGCCAGCAGCTACGCGGGGACGGACAATCAGCCCCAGCATTTT.

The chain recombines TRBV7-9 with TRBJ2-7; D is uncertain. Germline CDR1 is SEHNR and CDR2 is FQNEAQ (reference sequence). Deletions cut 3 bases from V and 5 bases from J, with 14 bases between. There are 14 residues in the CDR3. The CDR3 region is CASSFNGRRDEQYF. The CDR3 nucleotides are TGTGCCAGCAGCTTTAACGGGCGGCGAGACGAGCAGTACTTC.

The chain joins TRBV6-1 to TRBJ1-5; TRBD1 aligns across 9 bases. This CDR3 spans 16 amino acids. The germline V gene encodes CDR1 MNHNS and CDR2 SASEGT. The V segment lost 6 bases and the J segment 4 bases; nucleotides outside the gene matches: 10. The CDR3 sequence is CASSATLTGGNQPQHF. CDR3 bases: TGTGCCAGCAGCGCCACCTTGACAGGGGGAAATCAGCCCCAGCATTTT.

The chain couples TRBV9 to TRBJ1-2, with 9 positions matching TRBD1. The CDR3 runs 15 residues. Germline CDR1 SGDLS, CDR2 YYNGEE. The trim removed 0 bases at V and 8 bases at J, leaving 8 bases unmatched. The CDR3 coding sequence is TGTGCCAGCAGCGTAGACGGGGGACAGGGTACCGGCTACACCTTC. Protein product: CASSVDGGQGTGYTF.

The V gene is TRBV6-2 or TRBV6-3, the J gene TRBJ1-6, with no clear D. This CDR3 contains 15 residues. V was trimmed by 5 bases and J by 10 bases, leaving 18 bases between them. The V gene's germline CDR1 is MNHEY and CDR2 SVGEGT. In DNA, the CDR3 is TGTGCCAGCAGTCGGAGTATGGTCGGGAAGTCACCCCTCCACTTT. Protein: CASSRSMVGKSPLHF.

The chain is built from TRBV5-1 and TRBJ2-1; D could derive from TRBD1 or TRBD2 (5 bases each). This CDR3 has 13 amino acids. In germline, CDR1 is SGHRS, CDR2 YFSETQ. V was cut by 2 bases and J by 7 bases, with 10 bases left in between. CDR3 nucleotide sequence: TGCGCCAGCAGCTTCAGGGACGGTAATGAGCAGTTCTTC. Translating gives CASSFRDGNEQFF.

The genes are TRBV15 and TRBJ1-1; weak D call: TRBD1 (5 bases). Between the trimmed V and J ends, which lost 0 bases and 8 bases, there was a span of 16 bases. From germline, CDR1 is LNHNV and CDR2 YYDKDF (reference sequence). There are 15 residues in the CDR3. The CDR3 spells CATSRDSFDSPEAFF. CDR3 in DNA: TGTGCCACCAGCAGAGATAGTTTCGACAGTCCCGAAGCTTTCTTT.

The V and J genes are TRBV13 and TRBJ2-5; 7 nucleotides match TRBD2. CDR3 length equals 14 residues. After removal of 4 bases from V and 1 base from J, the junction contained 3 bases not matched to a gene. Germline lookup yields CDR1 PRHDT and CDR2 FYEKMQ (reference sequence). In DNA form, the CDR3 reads TGTGCCAGCAGCTCCGGGACTATCCAAGAGACCCAGTACTTC. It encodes CASSSGTIQETQYF.

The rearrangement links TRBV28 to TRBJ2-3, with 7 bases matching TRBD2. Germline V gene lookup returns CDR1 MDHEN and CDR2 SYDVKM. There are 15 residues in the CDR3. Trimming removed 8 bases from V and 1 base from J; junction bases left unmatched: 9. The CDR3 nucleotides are TGTGCCAGCCATCCGCGGGGGTCGGGCACAGATACGCAGTATTTT. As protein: CASHPRGSGTDTQYF.

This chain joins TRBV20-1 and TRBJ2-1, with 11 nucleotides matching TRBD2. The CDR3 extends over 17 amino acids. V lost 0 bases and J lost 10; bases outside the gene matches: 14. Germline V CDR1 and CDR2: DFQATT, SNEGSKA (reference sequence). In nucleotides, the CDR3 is TGCAGTGCTAGAGATCTAAGGCGTAGCGGGGGGGCATGGGAGCAGTTCTTC. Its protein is CSARDLRRSGGAWEQFF.

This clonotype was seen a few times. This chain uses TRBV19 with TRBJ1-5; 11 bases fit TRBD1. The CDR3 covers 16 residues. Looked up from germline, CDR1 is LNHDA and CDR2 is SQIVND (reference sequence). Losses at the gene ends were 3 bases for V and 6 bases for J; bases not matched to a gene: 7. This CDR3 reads CASSIPGQGARQPQHF. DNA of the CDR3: TGTGCCAGTAGTATTCCCGGACAGGGGGCGCGTCAGCCCCAGCATTTT.

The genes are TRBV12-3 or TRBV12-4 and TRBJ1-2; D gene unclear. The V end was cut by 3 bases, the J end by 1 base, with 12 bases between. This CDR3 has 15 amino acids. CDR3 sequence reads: CASSFVGADNYGYTF. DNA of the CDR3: TGTGCCAGCAGTTTTGTGGGTGCGGATAACTATGGCTACACCTTC.

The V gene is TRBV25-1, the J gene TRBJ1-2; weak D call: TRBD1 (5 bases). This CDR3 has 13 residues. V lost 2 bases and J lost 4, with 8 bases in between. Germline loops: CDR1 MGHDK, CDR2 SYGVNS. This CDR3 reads CASSEADSYGYTF. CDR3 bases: TGTGCCAGCAGTGAAGCCGACAGCTATGGCTACACCTTC.

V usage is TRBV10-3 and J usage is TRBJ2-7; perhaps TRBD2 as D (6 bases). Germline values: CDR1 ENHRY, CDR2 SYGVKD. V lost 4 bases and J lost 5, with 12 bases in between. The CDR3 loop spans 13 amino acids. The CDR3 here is CAISVSSGDEQYF. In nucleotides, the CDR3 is TGTGCCATCAGTGTATCGTCGGGAGACGAGCAGTACTTC.

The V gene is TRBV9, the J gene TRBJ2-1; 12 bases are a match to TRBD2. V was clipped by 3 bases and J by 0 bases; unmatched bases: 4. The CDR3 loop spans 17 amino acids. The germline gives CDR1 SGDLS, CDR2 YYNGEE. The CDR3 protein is CASSDRLAGASYNEQFF. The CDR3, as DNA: TGTGCCAGCAGCGATCGACTAGCGGGGGCCTCCTACAATGAGCAGTTCTTC. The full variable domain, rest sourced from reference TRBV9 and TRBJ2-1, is DSGVTQTPKHLITATGQRVTLRCSPRSGDLSVYWYQQSLDQGLQFLIQYYNGEERAKGNILERFSAQQFPDLHSELNLSSLELGDSALYFCASSDRLAGASYNEQFFGPGTRLTVL.

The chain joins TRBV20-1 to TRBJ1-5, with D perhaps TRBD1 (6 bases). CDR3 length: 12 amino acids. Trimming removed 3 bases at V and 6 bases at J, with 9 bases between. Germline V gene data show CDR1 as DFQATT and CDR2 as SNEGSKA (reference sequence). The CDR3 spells CSASAGAQPQHF. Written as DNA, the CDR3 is TGCAGTGCTAGTGCGGGGGCTCAGCCCCAGCATTTT.

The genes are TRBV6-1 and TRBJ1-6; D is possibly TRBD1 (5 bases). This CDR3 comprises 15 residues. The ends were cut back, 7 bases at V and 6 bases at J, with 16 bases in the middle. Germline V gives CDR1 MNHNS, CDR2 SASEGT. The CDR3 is CASTSMDTTNSPLHF. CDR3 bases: TGTGCCAGCACTTCCATGGACACCACTAATTCACCCCTCCACTTT.

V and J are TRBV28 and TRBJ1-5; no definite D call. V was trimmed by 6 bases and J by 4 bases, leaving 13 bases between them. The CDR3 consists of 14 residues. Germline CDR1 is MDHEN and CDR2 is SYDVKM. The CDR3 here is CASSNGRGNQPQHF. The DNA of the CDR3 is TGTGCCAGCAGCAATGGACGGGGAAATCAGCCCCAGCATTTT.

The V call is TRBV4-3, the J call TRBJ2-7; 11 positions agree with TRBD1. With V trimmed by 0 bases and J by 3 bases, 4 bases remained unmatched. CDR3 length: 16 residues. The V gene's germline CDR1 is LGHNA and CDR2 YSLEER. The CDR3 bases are TGCGCCAGCAGCCAAGATTGGGGGACAGGGGGCTACGAGCAGTACTTC. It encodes CASSQDWGTGGYEQYF.

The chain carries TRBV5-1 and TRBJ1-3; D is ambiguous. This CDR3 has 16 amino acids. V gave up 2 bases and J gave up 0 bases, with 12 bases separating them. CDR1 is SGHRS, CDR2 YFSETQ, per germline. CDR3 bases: TGCGCCAGCAGCTTACGGGAACGTCGCTCTGGAAACACCATATATTTT. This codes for CASSLRERRSGNTIYF.

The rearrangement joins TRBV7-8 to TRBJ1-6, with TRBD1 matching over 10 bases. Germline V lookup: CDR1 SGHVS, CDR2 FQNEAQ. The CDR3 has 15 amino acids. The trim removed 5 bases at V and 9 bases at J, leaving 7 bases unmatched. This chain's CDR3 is CASSPPGQGTSPLHF. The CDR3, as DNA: TGTGCCAGCAGCCCGCCGGGACAGGGGACTTCACCCCTCCACTTT. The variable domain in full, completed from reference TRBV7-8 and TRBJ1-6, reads GAGVSQSPRYKVAKRGQDVALRCDPISGHVSLFWYQQALGQGPEFLTYFQNEAQLDKSGLPSDRFFAERPEGSVSTLKIQRTQQEDSAVYLCASSPPGQGTSPLHFGNGTRLTVT.

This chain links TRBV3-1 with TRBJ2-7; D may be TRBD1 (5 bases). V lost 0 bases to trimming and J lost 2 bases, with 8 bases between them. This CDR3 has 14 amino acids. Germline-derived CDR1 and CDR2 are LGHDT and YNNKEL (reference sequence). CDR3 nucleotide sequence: TGTGCCAGCAGCCAAGAGGCGACAGCCTACGAGCAGTACTTC. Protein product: CASSQEATAYEQYF.

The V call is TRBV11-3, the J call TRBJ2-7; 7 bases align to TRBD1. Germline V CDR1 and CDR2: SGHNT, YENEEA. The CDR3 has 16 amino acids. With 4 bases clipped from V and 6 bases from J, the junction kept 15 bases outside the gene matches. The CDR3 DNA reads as TGTGCCAGCAGCTCCAATCCGACAGGGCCCTATGGCGAGCAGTACTTC. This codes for CASSSNPTGPYGEQYF.

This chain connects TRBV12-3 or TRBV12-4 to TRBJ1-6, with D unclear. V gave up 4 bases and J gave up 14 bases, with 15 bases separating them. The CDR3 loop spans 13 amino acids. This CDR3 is CASSSSPSGTLHF. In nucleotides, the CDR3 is TGTGCCAGCAGTTCCTCCCCGTCGGGGACCCTCCACTTT.

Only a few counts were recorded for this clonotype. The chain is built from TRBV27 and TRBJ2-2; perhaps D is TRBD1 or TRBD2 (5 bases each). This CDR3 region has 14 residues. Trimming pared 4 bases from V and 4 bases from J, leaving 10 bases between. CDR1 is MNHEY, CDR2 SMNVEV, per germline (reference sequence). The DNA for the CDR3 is TGTGCCAGCAGTTCCACTGGGGGCACCGGGGAGCTGTTTTTT. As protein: CASSSTGGTGELFF.

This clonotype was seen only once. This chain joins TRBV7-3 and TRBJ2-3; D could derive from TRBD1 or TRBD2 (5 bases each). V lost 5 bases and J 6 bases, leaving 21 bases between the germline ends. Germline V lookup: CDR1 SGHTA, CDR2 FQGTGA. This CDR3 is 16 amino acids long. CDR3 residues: CASSPMGRGFPDTQYF. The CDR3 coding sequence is TGTGCCAGCAGCCCCATGGGCCGGGGCTTCCCGGATACGCAGTATTTT.

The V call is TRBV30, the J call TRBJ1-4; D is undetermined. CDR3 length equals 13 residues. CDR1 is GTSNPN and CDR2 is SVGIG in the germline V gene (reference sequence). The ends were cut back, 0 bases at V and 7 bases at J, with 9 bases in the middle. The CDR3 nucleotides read TGTGCCTGGAGTGTACGTACGGGTGAAAAACTGTTTTTT. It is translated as CAWSVRTGEKLFF.

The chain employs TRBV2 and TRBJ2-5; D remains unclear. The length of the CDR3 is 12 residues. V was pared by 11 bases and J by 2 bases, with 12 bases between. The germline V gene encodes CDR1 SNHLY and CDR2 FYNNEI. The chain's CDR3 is CASHVLQETQYF. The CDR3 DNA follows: TGTGCCTCCCACGTCCTACAAGAGACCCAGTACTTC.

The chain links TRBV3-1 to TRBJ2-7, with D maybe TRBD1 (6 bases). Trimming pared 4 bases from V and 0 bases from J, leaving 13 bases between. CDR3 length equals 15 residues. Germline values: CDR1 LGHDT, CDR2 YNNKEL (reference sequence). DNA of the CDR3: TGTGCCAGCAGCCCGCAAACAGGGACCTCCTACGAGCAGTACTTC. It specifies CASSPQTGTSYEQYF.

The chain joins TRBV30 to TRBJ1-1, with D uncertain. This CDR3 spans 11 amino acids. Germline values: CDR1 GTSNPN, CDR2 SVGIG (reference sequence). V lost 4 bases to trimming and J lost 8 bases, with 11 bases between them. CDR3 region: CAWMKETEAFF. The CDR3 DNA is TGTGCCTGGATGAAGGAAACCGAAGCTTTCTTT.